The 23 T cell receptor beta chains below were found in one sample sequenced in a study of early stage breast cancer tumors. The data were produced by immunoSEQ multiplex PCR, yet TCRdb's version contains in-frame clones alone and is incomplete. This table holds tens of thousands of clones, roughly 80% found once. Sequencing was carried out using blood. These receptors all stem from a person aged 45 to 59 with breast cancer.

V gene TRBV2 combines with J gene TRBJ2-5; the D gene is possibly TRBD2 (6 bases). V gave up 6 bases and J gave up 2 bases, with 10 bases separating them. Germline-derived CDR1 and CDR2 are SNHLY and FYNNEI. This CDR3 is built from 13 residues. CDR3: CASRPSGQETQYF. The CDR3 DNA reads as TGTGCCAGCAGGCCCAGCGGGCAAGAGACCCAGTACTTC.

This rearrangement joins TRBV28 to TRBJ2-7; D is unresolved. The germline V gene has CDR1 MDHEN and CDR2 SYDVKM. The CDR3 runs 16 residues. V was shortened by 4 bases and J by 0 bases, with 16 bases between the two germline ends. The CDR3 DNA follows: TGTGCCAGCAGTTCCGCTGGCGGACGAACCTCCTACGAGCAGTACTTC. It specifies CASSSAGGRTSYEQYF.

The chain employs TRBV19 and TRBJ1-1; possible D gene TRBD1, 6 bases. Trimming removed 5 bases from V and 1 base from J, with 14 bases in between. Germline values: CDR1 LNHDA, CDR2 SQIVND (reference sequence). CDR3 size: 15 residues. Written as DNA, the CDR3 is TGTGCCAGTAGTGTTACAGGGTCCTGGAACACTGAAGCTTTCTTT. This gives the protein CASSVTGSWNTEAFF. Together with reference TRBV19 and TRBJ1-1, the CDR3 gives the full variable domain: DGGITQSPKYLFRKEGQNVTLSCEQNLNHDAMYWYRQDPGQGLRLIYYSQIVNDFQKGDIAEGYSVSREKKESFPLTVTSAQKNPTAFYLCASSVTGSWNTEAFFGQGTRLTVV.

This chain links TRBV5-1 with TRBJ2-1; the D gene is possibly TRBD2 (5 bases). Germline loops: CDR1 SGHRS, CDR2 YFSETQ. The CDR3 is 15 amino acids. Trimming left V 3 bases short and J 7 bases short, with 17 bases between. CDR3 amino acids: CASSSSRAATNEQFF. In DNA form, the CDR3 reads TGCGCCAGCAGCTCCTCTCGAGCGGCGACTAATGAGCAGTTCTTC.

This chain links TRBV9 with TRBJ2-3, with 7 bases matching TRBD2. In germline, CDR1 is SGDLS, CDR2 YYNGEE. V lost 0 bases to trimming and J lost 0 bases; unmatched junction nucleotides: 1. The CDR3 sequence is 15 residues long. CDR3 sequence (DNA): TGTGCCAGCAGCGTAGTGGGGGGGAGCACAGATACGCAGTATTTT. This gives the protein CASSVVGGSTDTQYF.

This chain joins TRBV18 and TRBJ2-2; D not resolved. The CDR3 sequence is 13 residues long. The germline V gene has CDR1 KGHSH and CDR2 LQKENI. The ends were cut back, 0 bases at V and 6 bases at J, with 5 bases in the middle. CDR3 residues: CASSPPRAGELFF. The CDR3 nucleotides are TGTGCCAGCTCACCACCCCGGGCCGGGGAGCTGTTTTTT.

The rearrangement links TRBV28 to TRBJ1-2; 9 bases align to TRBD1. The germline V gene encodes CDR1 MDHEN and CDR2 SYDVKM. The length of the CDR3 is 13 residues. The V gene end was trimmed by 6 bases and the J gene end by 4 bases; junction bases not matched to a gene: 3. The DNA of the CDR3 is TGTGCCAGCAGCCGGGACAGGGTCTATGGCTACACCTTC. It is translated as CASSRDRVYGYTF.

V is TRBV5-1 and J is TRBJ2-5; D is possibly TRBD2 (6 bases). Germline V gene data show CDR1 as SGHRS and CDR2 as YFSETQ. There are 15 residues in the CDR3. V dropped 2 bases and J dropped 1 base, with 12 bases sitting between them. This CDR3 is CASSLAGGVQETQYF. In DNA form, the CDR3 reads TGCGCCAGCAGCTTAGCGGGCGGAGTCCAAGAGACCCAGTACTTC.

The V and J genes are TRBV25-1 and TRBJ1-5; no definite D call. The CDR3 sequence is 12 residues long. Trimming shortened V by 5 bases and J by 3 bases, and 5 bases separated the two germline ends. CDR1 is MGHDK, CDR2 SYGVNS, per germline. CDR3 bases: TGTGCCAGCAGTCACTTCAATCAGCCCCAGCATTTT. It encodes CASSHFNQPQHF.

The chain is built from TRBV2 and TRBJ2-3; 9 bases align to TRBD2. Germline assignment: CDR1 SNHLY and CDR2 FYNNEI. The CDR3 covers 16 residues. Unmatched junction bases numbered 13, after V lost 6 bases and J lost 6 bases. CDR3 in amino acids: CASSQFIAGAGDTQYF. As DNA, the CDR3 is TGTGCCAGCAGCCAGTTTATAGCGGGAGCGGGGGATACGCAGTATTTT.

The rearrangement uses TRBV10-3 and TRBJ1-5; 9 bases are a match to TRBD1. CDR1 and CDR2 from the germline V gene are ENHRY and SYGVKD. The CDR3 totals 14 residues. V gave up 3 bases and J gave up 7 bases; unmatched junction bases: 4. DNA for the CDR3: TGTGCCATCAGTGAACAGGGGGCCGGGCAGCCCCAGCATTTT. This translates into CAISEQGAGQPQHF.

The chain recombines TRBV5-4 with TRBJ2-5; TRBD2 matches at 12 bases. Unmatched junction bases numbered 6, after V lost 2 bases and J lost 1 base. The V gene's germline CDR1 is SGHNT and CDR2 YYREEE (reference sequence). The CDR3 extends over 17 amino acids. The CDR3 sequence: CASSLRLAGDFQETQYF. CDR3 DNA sequence: TGTGCCAGCAGCTTACGACTAGCGGGGGATTTCCAAGAGACCCAGTACTTC.

This rearrangement joins TRBV28 to TRBJ1-6; D remains unclear. Germline V gene sequence: CDR1 MDHEN, CDR2 SYDVKM. The CDR3 extends over 12 amino acids. V was pared by 6 bases and J by 0 bases, with 0 bases between. Here the CDR3 reads CASSSYNSPLHF. The CDR3 DNA follows: TGTGCCAGCAGCTCCTATAATTCACCCCTCCACTTT.

The chain recombines TRBV21-1 with TRBJ2-7; TRBD1 is taken as the D call from the table, unchecked against the DNA. TRBV21-1 is a pseudogene locus. The CDR3 consists of 11 residues. The CDR3: CASSKGDNKYF. The CDR3 coding sequence is TGTGCCAGCAGCAAGGGGGACAATAAGTACTTC.

This chain connects TRBV5-6 to TRBJ1-4; TRBD1 is a possible D gene (5 bases). The CDR3 totals 15 residues. The V end was cut by 3 bases, the J end by 8 bases, with 17 bases between. Germline values: CDR1 SGHDT, CDR2 YYEEEE. The DNA for the CDR3 is TGTGCCAGCAGCTCTCTGGGACCCCTCGGGGAAAAACTGTTTTTT. Protein product: CASSSLGPLGEKLFF.

This chain joins TRBV5-1 and TRBJ2-3; D possibly corresponds to TRBD2 (7 bases). Trimming left V 6 bases short and J 2 bases short, with 22 bases between. From germline, CDR1 is SGHRS and CDR2 YFSETQ. The CDR3 is 17 residues long. The CDR3 protein is CASTRGGGGFTTDTQYF. The DNA of the CDR3 is TGCGCCAGCACCCGGGGTGGGGGGGGCTTCACCACAGATACGCAGTATTTT. Using reference TRBV5-1 and TRBJ2-3 for the parts outside the CDR3, the full variable domain is KAGVTQTPRYLIKTRGQQVTLSCSPISGHRSVSWYQQTPGQGLQFLFEYFSETQRNKGNFPGRFSGRQFSNSRSEMNVSTLELGDSALYLCASTRGGGGFTTDTQYFGPGTRLTVL.

The chain uses TRBV7-6 and TRBJ1-4; D remains unclear. V lost 2 bases, J lost 3 bases, and 10 bases lay in between. Germline V gene sequence: CDR1 SGHVS, CDR2 FNYEAQ. The CDR3 is 15 amino acids. The DNA of the CDR3 is TGTGCCAGCAGCTTACGAGGTTCGGCTAATGAAAAACTGTTTTTT. Residues: CASSLRGSANEKLFF.

The chain has TRBV19 and TRBJ2-3; 8 positions agree with TRBD2. The CDR3 consists of 15 residues. Per the germline V gene, CDR1 is LNHDA and CDR2 is SQIVND (reference sequence). The junction had 5 bases not matched to a gene; V was cut back by 3 bases and J by 3 bases. CDR3 sequence: CASSMVGLATDTQYF. DNA of the CDR3: TGTGCCAGTAGTATGGTAGGACTAGCTACAGATACGCAGTATTTT.

The rearrangement links TRBV4-1 to TRBJ2-5, with 9 bases identical to TRBD2. The V gene's germline CDR1 is MGHRA and CDR2 YSYEKL. CDR3 length: 17 amino acids. J was trimmed by 0 bases and V by 0 bases; bases with no gene match: 5. The CDR3 is CASSQDGASGDQETQYF. CDR3 nucleotides: TGCGCCAGCAGCCAAGACGGGGCTAGCGGGGACCAAGAGACCCAGTACTTC.

The V call is TRBV25-1, the J call TRBJ2-5, with D tentatively TRBD1 or TRBD2 (5 bases each). The CDR3 contains 14 residues. With 2 bases removed from V and 1 base from J, the gap between germline ends came to 8 bases. Germline V gene lookup returns CDR1 MGHDK and CDR2 SYGVNS. For the CDR3, the DNA is TGTGCCAGCAGTGAAATTGGGACCCAAGAGACCCAGTACTTC. Translation gives CASSEIGTQETQYF.

The genes are TRBV7-3 and TRBJ2-3; 9 nucleotides line up with TRBD2. V was clipped by 2 bases and J by 5 bases; unmatched bases: 5. The V gene's germline CDR1 is SGHTA and CDR2 FQGTGA. This CDR3 contains 15 residues. CDR3 in amino acids: CASSLAGGAGDTQYF. The CDR3 bases are TGTGCCAGCAGCTTAGCGGGAGGGGCGGGAGATACGCAGTATTTT.

The chain employs TRBV18 and TRBJ2-7; the D gene could be TRBD1 or TRBD2 (5 bases each). CDR3 size: 14 residues. V gave up 6 bases and J gave up 2 bases, with 14 bases separating them. Germline CDR1 reads KGHSH; CDR2 reads LQKENI. CDR3 in DNA: TGTGCCAGCTCCCGGGACCGCTCAACCTACGAGCAGTACTTC. Amino acids: CASSRDRSTYEQYF.

J is TRBJ1-2 and V is TRBV29-1; a weak D match, TRBD1 (6 bases). The germline CDR1 and CDR2 sequences are SQVTM and ANQGSEA. CDR3 length: 14 amino acids. The ends were cut back, 7 bases at V and 4 bases at J, with 19 bases in the middle. Written as DNA, the CDR3 is TGCAGCGACCTCCAGGGGCGGATGCCCTATGGCTACACCTTC. Translation gives CSDLQGRMPYGYTF.